A single sample gave rise to the 5 T cell receptor beta chains below, sequenced in a study of T cells after posttransplantation cyclophosphamide. The repertoire was sequenced with immunoSEQ multiplex PCR; TCRdb's copy has only in-frame clones and lacks some. The repertoire consists of almost 35,000 clones, none detected only once. The sample was PBMCs. All receptors derive from a woman in her 50s in good health and a related stem cell transplant donor.

The chain has TRBV5-1 and TRBJ2-5, with 7 nucleotides matching TRBD1. Germline-derived CDR1 and CDR2 are SGHRS and YFSETQ. This CDR3 comprises 15 residues. V trimming: 2 bases; J trimming: 2 bases; junction bases outside the gene matches: 6. For the CDR3, the DNA is TGCGCCAGCAGCTTTCAGGGACAGATACAAGAGACCCAGTACTTC. Amino acids: CASSFQGQIQETQYF. Full variable domain (missing parts from reference TRBV5-1 and TRBJ2-5): KAGVTQTPRYLIKTRGQQVTLSCSPISGHRSVSWYQQTPGQGLQFLFEYFSETQRNKGNFPGRFSGRQFSNSRSEMNVSTLELGDSALYLCASSFQGQIQETQYFGPGTRLLVL.

This rearrangement joins TRBV9 to TRBJ2-3, with 8 nucleotides matching TRBD2. Germline V gene sequence: CDR1 SGDLS, CDR2 YYNGEE. This CDR3 has 15 residues. V lost 3 bases to trimming and J lost 1 base; unmatched junction nucleotides: 4. The CDR3 is CASSARAGGTDTQYF. DNA of the CDR3: TGTGCCAGCAGCGCTAGAGCGGGAGGCACAGATACGCAGTATTTT.

This clone occurred many times. In DNA form, the CDR3 reads TGTGCCAGCAGCTTGGTGGGGGGGCCCACCACAGATACGCAGTATTTT. Its protein is CASSLVGGPTTDTQYF. This chain links TRBV5-5 with TRBJ2-3, with a tentative D call TRBD2 (7 bases). This CDR3 has 16 amino acids. Germline lookup yields CDR1 SGHKS and CDR2 YYEKEE (reference sequence). V lost 0 bases to trimming and J lost 2 bases, with 13 bases between them.

The chain recombines TRBV30 with TRBJ1-5; D might be TRBD1 (5 bases). V was shortened by 0 bases and J by 6 bases, with 12 bases between the two germline ends. Germline V lookup: CDR1 GTSNPN, CDR2 SVGIG (reference sequence). CDR3 length: 14 residues. CDR3 region: CAWSVRRTSQPQHF. The CDR3 DNA is TGTGCCTGGAGTGTACGAAGGACAAGTCAGCCCCAGCATTTT.

This clone came up many times. The rearrangement links TRBV5-8 to TRBJ2-3; D ambiguous. Germline CDR1 is SGHTS and CDR2 is YDEGEE. The CDR3 runs 10 residues. The ends were cut back, 4 bases at V and 6 bases at J, with 3 bases in the middle. The CDR3 sequence: CASSRDTQYF. In DNA form, the CDR3 reads TGTGCCAGCAGCAGGGATACGCAGTATTTT.